Each of the 27 T cell receptor beta chains below was sequenced from the same sample in a study of blood T cell repertoires in COVID-19. Using immunoSEQ multiplex PCR, the repertoire was profiled, and TCRdb retains in-frame clones only, with some absent. Of around 200,000 clones in the sample, 85% are singletons; the top ten hold 18%. Sequencing used PBMCs or T cells enriched from blood (not recorded which). The receptors were gathered from a man in his forties or fifties who had recovered from COVID-19.

This sequence joins TRBV21-1 and TRBJ1-1; TRBD1 is the table's D call and was not checked against the DNA. TRBV21-1 is termed a pseudogene. This CDR3 is built from 14 residues. The DNA of the CDR3 is TGTGCCATCCCACACAGCAGACGGTACACTGAAGCTTTCTTT. Translated, it gives CAIPHSRRYTEAFF.

The chain links TRBV3-1 (or the pseudogene TRBV3-2) to TRBJ1-3, with 8 bases identical to TRBD1. Per the germline V gene, CDR1 is LGHDT and CDR2 is YNNKEL (reference sequence). Trimming took 4 bases from V and 7 from J; bases not matched to a gene: 9. The CDR3 is 15 residues long. CDR3 DNA sequence: TGTGCCAGCAGCCCGTCAGGGGGCCGTGAGAACACCATATATTTT. It specifies CASSPSGGRENTIYF.

Regarding this clone: This same CDR3 is encoded by further DNA sequences in the sample. The chain links TRBV7-3 to TRBJ2-7; 7 nucleotides match TRBD1. With V trimmed by 5 bases and J by 4 bases, 5 bases remained unmatched. From germline, CDR1 is SGHTA and CDR2 FQGTGA. CDR3 size: 13 residues. The CDR3 loop is CASSPAGGYEQYF. The CDR3 DNA reads TGTGCCAGCAGCCCCGCAGGGGGTTACGAGCAGTACTTC.

This clone was recorded at least ten times. This chain connects TRBV30 to TRBJ2-5; D is possibly TRBD1 (6 bases). V was shortened by 2 bases and J by 5 bases, with 18 bases between the two germline ends. This CDR3 region has 15 residues. Germline assignment: CDR1 GTSNPN and CDR2 SVGIG (reference sequence). The CDR3 nucleotides are TGTGCCTGGAGTACGCCAAGGGGGTTTGGGGAGACCCAGTACTTC. Its protein product is CAWSTPRGFGETQYF.

The gene calls are TRBV5-1 and TRBJ2-7; 8 nucleotides match TRBD1. Germline CDR1 is SGHRS and CDR2 is YFSETQ. J gave up 6 bases and V 0 bases, and 8 bases lay outside the gene matches. This CDR3 comprises 15 residues. The DNA for the CDR3 is TGCGCCAGCAGCTTGGGGCAGGGGGCACTGGGCGAGCAGTACTTC. Translated, it gives CASSLGQGALGEQYF.

The chain couples TRBV7-2 to TRBJ2-7, with TRBD2 as a possible D gene (6 bases). Trimming took off 6 bases at V and 3 bases at J, with 15 bases between the two ends. This CDR3 has 14 amino acids. CDR1 is SGHTA and CDR2 is FQGNSA in the germline V gene. The CDR3 sequence: CASSITGTGYEQYF. The CDR3, as DNA: TGTGCCAGCAGTATTACGGGGACTGGCTACGAGCAGTACTTC.

This clone was seen only a few times. The chain employs TRBV9 and TRBJ1-2; 10 bases agree with TRBD1. Unmatched junction bases numbered 11, after V lost 4 bases and J lost 8 bases. Germline V gene data show CDR1 as SGDLS and CDR2 as YYNGEE. This CDR3 spans 15 amino acids. DNA of the CDR3: TGTGCCAGCAGCCCCGCGGACAGGGGGAGAAGAGGCTACACCTTC. Translating gives CASSPADRGRRGYTF. Full variable domain (outside the CDR3, taken from reference TRBV9 and TRBJ1-2): DSGVTQTPKHLITATGQRVTLRCSPRSGDLSVYWYQQSLDQGLQFLIQYYNGEERAKGNILERFSAQQFPDLHSELNLSSLELGDSALYFCASSPADRGRRGYTFGSGTRLTVV.

The chain carries TRBV7-2 and TRBJ2-7; 8 bases line up with TRBD1. J lost 4 bases, V lost 5 bases, and 4 bases had no gene match. CDR1 is SGHTA and CDR2 is FQGNSA in the germline V gene. This CDR3 has 13 amino acids. CDR3 loop: CASSPDRGYEQYF. The CDR3 bases are TGTGCCAGCAGCCCCGACAGGGGATACGAGCAGTACTTC.

This rearrangement joins TRBV4-1 to TRBJ1-5; 8 bases line up with TRBD1. Trimming at V came to 0 bases and at J to 4 bases, leaving 2 bases not matched to a gene. The CDR3 sequence is 15 residues long. Germline values: CDR1 MGHRA, CDR2 YSYEKL. The CDR3 loop reads CASSQERQGNQPQHF. The CDR3, as DNA: TGCGCCAGCAGCCAAGAAAGACAGGGGAATCAGCCCCAGCATTTT.

The rearrangement joins TRBV6-1 to TRBJ2-1; the D is unclear. CDR3 size: 13 residues. V lost 1 base and J lost 2, with 3 bases in between. The germline gives CDR1 MNHNS, CDR2 SASEGT. The DNA of the CDR3 is TGTGCCAGCAGTGAAGACACCTACAATGAGCAGTTCTTC. As protein: CASSEDTYNEQFF.

The gene calls are TRBV11-3 and TRBJ2-6, with D hard to call. Germline CDR1 reads SGHNT; CDR2 reads YENEEA. With 5 bases removed from V and 1 base from J, the gap between germline ends came to 9 bases. This CDR3 region has 15 residues. The DNA for the CDR3 is TGTGCCAGCAGCGTTACAGAATCTGGGGCCAACGTCCTGACTTTC. Translated, it gives CASSVTESGANVLTF.

CDR3 sequence reads: CAGLAQGDEKLFF. The CDR3 DNA sequence: TGTGCCGGATTGGCTCAGGGTGACGAAAAACTGTTTTTT. The V gene is TRBV30, the J gene TRBJ1-4, with a possible D match to TRBD1 (5 bases). CDR1 and CDR2 from the germline V gene are GTSNPN and SVGIG (reference sequence). The V end was cut by 8 bases, the J end by 8 bases, with 18 bases between. This CDR3 has 13 residues.

The gene calls are TRBV11-3 and TRBJ2-3, with TRBD2 as a possible D gene (6 bases). This CDR3 comprises 15 residues. V shed 5 bases and J shed 9 bases, with 21 bases lying between them. The germline V gene has CDR1 SGHNT and CDR2 YENEEA. This CDR3 reads CASSIGTPLYPTQYF. The DNA of the CDR3 is TGTGCCAGCAGCATCGGGACTCCACTATACCCGACGCAGTATTTT.

This rearrangement joins TRBV18 to TRBJ2-1, with no clear D. The V gene lost 1 base and the J gene lost 6 bases, with 16 bases spanning the gap. CDR3 size: 16 residues. Germline values: CDR1 KGHSH, CDR2 LQKENI. The CDR3 loop reads CASSPRMSRTGNEQFF. The CDR3 region has the DNA TGTGCCAGCTCACCACGTATGTCGAGAACGGGCAATGAGCAGTTCTTC.

V and J are TRBV3-1 (or the pseudogene TRBV3-2) and TRBJ1-4, with TRBD1 matching 10 bases. The CDR3 is 18 amino acids. Trimming took 2 bases from V and 6 from J; bases not matched to a gene: 12. Germline V lookup: CDR1 LGHDT, CDR2 YNNKEL (reference sequence). DNA of the CDR3: TGTGCCAGCAGCCAATCGGTGACAGGGGGCGTCTTGGATGAAAAACTGTTTTTT. Amino acid sequence: CASSQSVTGGVLDEKLFF.

The chain uses TRBV7-9 and TRBJ2-7, with 8 nucleotides matching TRBD1. In germline, CDR1 is SEHNR, CDR2 FQNEAQ (reference sequence). The CDR3 totals 16 residues. Trimming cost V 5 bases and J 3 bases; bases outside gene matches: 12. CDR3 nucleotide sequence: TGTGCCAGCAGCCTCGATCTCGGGACAGGCGTCTACGAGCAGTACTTC. Translating it yields CASSLDLGTGVYEQYF. Looking up the rest from reference TRBV7-9 and TRBJ2-7 gives the full variable domain: DTGVSQNPRHKITKRGQNVTFRCDPISEHNRLYWYRQTLGQGPEFLTYFQNEAQLEKSRLLSDRFSAERPKGSFSTLEIQRTEQGDSAMYLCASSLDLGTGVYEQYFGPGTRLTVT.

The V gene is TRBV7-6, the J gene TRBJ2-7, with 10 bases that match TRBD2. With V trimmed by 1 base and J by 7 bases, 7 bases remained unmatched. The CDR3 has 15 amino acids. The germline CDR1 and CDR2 sequences are SGHVS and FNYEAQ. The CDR3 sequence is CASSLDLAGVGEQYF. The CDR3 DNA is TGTGCCAGCAGCTTAGATCTAGCGGGAGTGGGTGAGCAGTACTTC.

J is TRBJ2-1 and V is TRBV4-3; 10 bases match TRBD2. The germline gives CDR1 LGHNA, CDR2 YSLEER. The CDR3 consists of 17 residues. The V and J ends lost 1 base and 5 bases, in that order; junction bases with no gene match: 8. CDR3 in amino acids: CASSQVAAGGPNNEQFF. The CDR3, as DNA: TGCGCCAGCAGCCAAGTAGCAGCGGGAGGGCCCAACAATGAGCAGTTCTTC.

The chain joins TRBV5-4 to TRBJ1-1, with D maybe TRBD1 (6 bases). Trimming shortened V by 9 bases and J by 5 bases, and 20 bases separated the two germline ends. Per the germline V gene, CDR1 is SGHNT and CDR2 is YYREEE (reference sequence). CDR3 length equals 14 residues. The CDR3 here is CATLRRGSLTEAFF. CDR3 sequence (DNA): TGTGCCACCTTACGCAGGGGAAGTCTTACTGAAGCTTTCTTT. The full variable domain, in which reference TRBV5-4 and TRBJ1-1 provide the parts outside the CDR3, is ETGVTQSPTHLIKTRGQQVTLRCSSQSGHNTVSWYQQALGQGPQFIFQYYREEENGRGNFPPRFSGLQFPNYSSELNVNALELDDSALYLCATLRRGSLTEAFFGQGTRLTVV.

The CDR3: CASSRPGTGGTEAFF. CDR3 nucleotides: TGTGCCAGCAGCCGCCCCGGGACAGGGGGTACTGAAGCTTTCTTT. J is TRBJ1-1 and V is TRBV11-2; 11 nucleotides agree with TRBD1. CDR1 and CDR2 from the germline V gene are SGHAT and FQNNGV. The CDR3 spans 15 residues. After removal of 5 bases from V and 5 bases from J, the junction contained 7 bases not matched to a gene.

The chain joins TRBV15 to TRBJ2-5; D is ambiguous. CDR3 length equals 11 residues. Germline V gene sequence: CDR1 LNHNV, CDR2 YYDKDF (reference sequence). V was shortened by 6 bases and J by 4 bases, with 6 bases between the two germline ends. The CDR3, as DNA: TGTGCCACCAGTCAGGCAGAGACCCAGTACTTC. It translates to CATSQAETQYF.

The V call is TRBV2, the J call TRBJ2-7, with 10 bases fitting TRBD2. CDR3 size: 15 residues. Germline lookup yields CDR1 SNHLY and CDR2 FYNNEI. V lost 8 bases, J lost 7 bases, and 14 bases stayed unmatched. In DNA form, the CDR3 reads TGTGCCAGCGTCTTAGAAGCGGGAGGGCAAGGAGAGCAGTACTTC. Amino acids: CASVLEAGGQGEQYF.

V is TRBV24-1 and J is TRBJ2-1; 7 nucleotides align to TRBD1. This CDR3 region has 16 residues. V shed 3 bases and J 1 base; nucleotides not matched to a gene: 5. Germline CDR1 KGHDR, CDR2 SFDVKD. This CDR3 is CATSDPTGESYNEQFF. The CDR3 coding sequence is TGTGCCACCAGTGATCCAACAGGGGAGTCCTACAATGAGCAGTTCTTC.

The gene calls are TRBV5-1 and TRBJ2-1; TRBD1 matches at 7 bases. The germline CDR1 and CDR2 sequences are SGHRS and YFSETQ. V lost 7 bases to trimming and J lost 5 bases; unmatched junction nucleotides: 9. The CDR3 consists of 14 residues. CDR3 sequence reads: CASGKTGPNNEQFF. CDR3 bases: TGCGCCAGCGGTAAGACAGGGCCTAACAATGAGCAGTTCTTC.

J is TRBJ2-5 and V is TRBV2; the match to TRBD2 covers 12 bases. The germline V gene has CDR1 SNHLY and CDR2 FYNNEI. V shed 5 bases, J shed 2 bases, and the junction held 6 bases outside the gene matches. This CDR3 is 16 amino acids long. The CDR3 DNA reads TGTGCCAGCAGTTCCGGGACTAGCGGGTATCAAGAGACCCAGTACTTC. Translating gives CASSSGTSGYQETQYF.

The chain recombines TRBV7-9 with TRBJ1-1; no clear D gene. The CDR3 consists of 16 residues. CDR1 and CDR2 (germline): SEHNR, FQNEAQ (reference sequence). Trimming removed 0 bases from V and 4 bases from J, with 15 bases in between. The CDR3 DNA follows: TGTGCCAGCAGCTTAGCTGGCCGAGCCCGGGGCACTGAAGCTTTCTTT. Its translation is CASSLAGRARGTEAFF.

The rearrangement links TRBV19 to TRBJ1-1; possibly TRBD1 for D (5 bases). The CDR3 contains 15 residues. The germline CDR1 and CDR2 sequences are LNHDA and SQIVND (reference sequence). Between the trimmed V and J ends, which lost 0 bases and 4 bases, there was a span of 12 bases. CDR3: CASSIDPRGITEAFF. The CDR3 nucleotides are TGTGCCAGTAGTATAGATCCACGGGGGATCACTGAAGCTTTCTTT.